This TCR beta chain was recorded in a study of metastatic and nonmetastatic thyroid tumors. None of the patients had undergone any treatment ahead of thyroid surgery. TCRdb re-called the PCR reads with MiXCR. The repertoire includes 30,000 to 35,000 clones, around 32% of them detected once, and 7.8% sits in the top ten. Germline lookup yields CDR1 MGHRA and CDR2 YSYEKL. Trimming removed 5 bases from V and 2 bases from J, with 13 bases in between. This CDR3 contains 14 residues. This TCR came from a female donor with papillary thyroid cancer or a benign thyroid nodule (not recorded which). Some clones in this sample may be carry-over from other donors' samples. Sample: blood. The chain has TRBV4-1 and TRBJ2-7; D is possibly TRBD1 or TRBD2 (6 bases each). CDR3: CASSITGTAYEQYF. Here the CDR3 DNA reads TGCGCCAGCAGCATTACAGGGACTGCCTACGAGCAGTACTTC.